The sequence of this T cell receptor beta chain was determined in a study of T cell repertoires in cytomegalovirus infection. Study context: Newly reported HLA-C-restricted and thoroughly characterized HLA-B-restricted CMV epitopes were employed. A matching HLA type, together with CMV infection, was signaled by public TCR beta signatures.

Points from the study as a whole: Dominating the ex vivo response were TCR beta clonotypes that were CMV-specific and HLA-C-restricted. Individuals carrying CMV plus the relevant HLA were identified by cumulative frequency of public TCR beta families.

From the reads, TCRdb called clonotypes with MiXCR, one entry per CDR3 protein. The repertoire holds some 800,000 distinct CDR3 sequences, with almost 30% as singletons. This clonotype was recorded a few times. Antigen specificity is unknown. The receptor was isolated from a human donor in good health (CMV status not recorded). Some clones in this sample may be carry-over from other donors' samples. The input for sequencing was cultured CD8+ T cells from PBMCs, taken from culture after CMV antigen stimulation.

The CDR3 here is CASSQRRGGGGLYEQYF. The DNA for the CDR3 is TGTGCCAGCAGCCAAAGGAGGGGTGGGGGGGGCCTCTACGAGCAGTACTTC. The rearrangement uses TRBV7-9 and TRBJ2-7, with TRBD2 as a possible D gene (7 bases). Trimming stripped 5 bases from V and 3 bases from J, with 23 bases between. CDR3 size: 17 residues. The germline gives CDR1 SEHNR, CDR2 FQNEAQ (reference sequence).